This T cell receptor beta chain was documented in a study of T cell responses to AZD1222 COVID-19 vaccine (dated by TCRdb to 2020 to 2022). Background for the entire study: TCR sequencing was performed for roughly 250 trial participants, of whom 200 to 210 were given two doses of AZD1222 and approximately 25 were given two doses of MenACWY control vaccine. Trial participants were enrolled by age into subgroups of 18-55, 56-69 and 70-plus years, and about 150, 27 and 61 TCR-sequenced participants, respectively, were included in these subgroups. The paper as a whole reports these results and caveats: After two AZD1222 doses, both the breadth and the depth of spike-specific TCRs were significantly higher than at day 0 and than in MenACWY recipients. Only six or seven AZD1222 recipients were SARS-CoV-2 seropositive at baseline, limiting conclusions about previously exposed vaccinees. Because no samples from the day 14 peak response were available, repertoires could be characterized only after the peak T cell response. Participants were mostly white British, with more females than males. The authors suggested clonal diversity may have been underestimated. The 56-69-year group was small, and its depth increase did not reach significance, likely because of low power. Epitopes outside the regions mutated in the B.1.351 and B.1.1.7 variants were reportedly recognized by nearly half of the unique spike-specific TCRs. The whole spike protein was spanned by vaccine-associated CD4 TCRs, and dominant responses were seen in regions 160-218 and 743-854.

The sample's time point label is to be understood as: about 28 days (+/-7) after the second vaccine dose. AZD1222 recipients given second doses at about 4 weeks or at about 12 weeks were pooled, since spike-specific TCR depth and breadth were not found to differ between the two schedules. Vaccinee samples were obtained from the UK trials COV001 and COV002, which included a single-blind randomized controlled phase 2/3 trial of AZD1222 (ChAdOx1 nCoV-19) in healthy adults. Trial participant PBMC samples were collected at day 0 and day 28 after the second dose for TCRbeta chain sequencing. The CDR3 runs 16 residues from the cysteine to the phenylalanine. Here the CDR3 DNA is all that survives: 48 bases in frame from base 1. Trimming removed 2 bases from V and 0 bases from J, leaving 11 bases between the germline ends. Reading the germline V gene (reference sequence) gives CDR1 MNHEY and CDR2 SMNVEV.

About this clone: The target of this receptor is not known. No base quality values were provided; no much bigger clone lies one nucleotide off.

The CDR3 regions of human TCRbeta chains were analyzed by immunosequencing. On the authors' methods: Repertoire TCRs were checked for matches against a reference library of SARS-CoV-2-specific TCRs that had been generated using the MIRA antigen-specificity platform. Breadth was defined as the fraction of unique TCRs that were SARS-CoV-2-associated. Depth was defined as the fraction of total T cells that were SARS-CoV-2-associated. Each spike-specific TCR was assigned to its reactive spike region and to a CD4 or CD8 class using the MIRA data. Log10-transformed breadth and depth values were compared by one-way ANOVA with Sidak's multiple comparisons tests. TCRdb re-hosts the immuneACCESS table, in-frame sequences only. Its copies lack some clones; in the studies checked, an unresolved V gene accounts for under half of them, and the cause for the rest is not known. V and J calls and clone size are copied from that table; D and trimming were computed from the DNA. This sample lists some 150,000 clones; roughly nine tenths were detected once. Approximately 3.4% of the sample is taken by the ten largest.

Sample: peripheral blood, taken 28 days after the second AZD1222 dose. The chain is made from TRBV27 and TRBJ1-5; no D gene call is confident. The receptor was derived from an adult who received the AZD1222 COVID-19 vaccine. The DNA reads as follows: TGTGCCAGCAGTTTAAGTCCAGTCTATAGCAATCAGCCCCAGCATTTT. It is translated as CASSLSPVYSNQPQHF.